The present entry profiles one TCR beta chain with its context. Assay used: immunoSEQ multiplex PCR; TCRdb lists only in-frame clones, some missing. The table has over 250,000 clones, 75% to 90% seen once. CDR3 size: 16 residues. J lost 3 bases, V lost 5 bases, and 8 bases had no gene match. Germline V gene lookup returns CDR1 ENHRY and CDR2 SYGVKD. The data originate from a study of blood T cell repertoires in COVID-19. At the level of the study: PBMCs, B-cell-depleted T cells, or T cells provided the cDNA or gDNA that made up the material.

The sequenced sample consisted of peripheral blood. The clonotype was recovered from an older woman with COVID-19, enrolled during active disease. The genes are TRBV10-3 and TRBJ1-3; TRBD1 matches at 9 bases. Written as DNA, the CDR3 is TGTGCCATCAGTTCTTGGGACAGGGCTCTTGGAAACACCATATATTTT. Amino acid sequence: CAISSWDRALGNTIYF.